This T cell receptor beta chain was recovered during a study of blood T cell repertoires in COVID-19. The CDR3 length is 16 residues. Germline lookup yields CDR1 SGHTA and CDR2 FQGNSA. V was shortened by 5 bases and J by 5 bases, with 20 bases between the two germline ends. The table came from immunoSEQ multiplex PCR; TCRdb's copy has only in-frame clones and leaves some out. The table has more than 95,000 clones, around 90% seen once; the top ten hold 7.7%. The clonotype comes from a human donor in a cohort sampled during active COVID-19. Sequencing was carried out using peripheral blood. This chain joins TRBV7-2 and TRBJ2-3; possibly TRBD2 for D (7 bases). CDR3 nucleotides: TGTGCCAGCAGCAAGCGCGGCGGGGGCTCGGGAGATACGCAGTATTTT. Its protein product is CASSKRGGGSGDTQYF.